The TCR beta chain described here comes from a study of blood T cells in healthy people across ages. The CDR3 contains 12 residues. Germline CDR1 is MNHNS and CDR2 is SASEGT. Trimming pared 8 bases from V and 0 bases from J, leaving 8 bases between. It was with a sample-barcoded 5' primer and a J-beta primer mix that a second PCR of roughly 7 to 12 cycles was run. Every cDNA molecule bore a tag from a template-switch adaptor containing 12 random nucleotides. TCRdb re-analysed the 5' RACE reads in MiXCR, keeping a single row per CDR3 protein. This repertoire shows over 1,500,000 distinct CDR3 sequences, about two fifths found once; its top ten account for about 23%. This clonotype was counted a few times. Its antigen is undetermined. Study outcomes and limitations: When set beside aged donors, long-lived donors presented more naive CD4+ cells and higher diversity.

The rearrangement links TRBV6-1 to TRBJ2-7; no clear D. The receptor was derived from a human donor in good health. The sequencing input was blood. The CDR3 region is CASVMSSYEQYF. In DNA, the CDR3 is TGTGCCAGCGTTATGAGCTCCTACGAGCAGTACTTC.